These T cell receptor beta chains were read from a single sample in a study of graft-versus-host responses after intestinal transplantation. The method was immunoSEQ multiplex PCR; TCRdb's version includes in-frame clones alone and lacks a portion of them. The sample includes approximately 89,000 clones, 75% to 95% seen only once; the top ten take 15% to 20%. Specimen: PBMCs, collected about 460 days after intestinal transplant. The source of these receptors is a human patient who received an intestinal transplant, so some T cells may come from the graft donor. Each CDR3 is given with its conserved first and last residue. The order of the fields is CDR3 DNA, CDR3 protein, D gene, J gene, clone size, V gene. The D gene is left open where the match is weak. Clone size is given for some rows only: seen once, a few or many times, or a class if the clone is expanded.

TGTGCCAGCAGCCGTGGGGTCTACGAGCAGTACTTC | CASSRGVYEQYF | NA | TRBJ2-7 | NA | TRBV5-4
TGTGCCAGCAGCGTGGGGGATAGCAATCAGCCCCAGCATTTT | CASSVGDSNQPQHF | NA | TRBJ1-5 | once | TRBV9
TGTGCCAGCTCACCCGGACAGGGGGCTTACGAGCAGTACTTC | CASSPGQGAYEQYF | TRBD1 | TRBJ2-7 | NA | TRBV18
TGTGCCAGCAGCTTGACCACGGGGAGATACGAGCAGTACTTC | CASSLTTGRYEQYF | NA | TRBJ2-7 | NA | TRBV7-9
TGTGCCAGCGGCTCCGACCGCTCCTACGAGCAGTACTTC | CASGSDRSYEQYF | NA | TRBJ2-7 | NA | TRBV13
TGCGCCAGCGCTAGCGGGGGGGCCCGGGAGACCCAGTACTTC | CASASGGARETQYF | TRBD2 | TRBJ2-5 | NA | TRBV5-1
TGTGCCAGCAGCCTGAGACAGGGGAGAACCCTCCACTTT | CASSLRQGRTLHF | TRBD1 | TRBJ1-6 | NA | TRBV7-3
TGTGCCAGCAGCCAAGTTGGCGGGGGATCCTACAATGAGCAGTTCTTC | CASSQVGGGSYNEQFF | TRBD2 | TRBJ2-1 | few | TRBV4-2
TGTGCCAGCAGCCGTACAGATACGCAGTATTTT | CASSRTDTQYF | NA | TRBJ2-3 | NA | TRBV5-6
TGTGCCAGCAGTGAAATCCCAGTCCCTTACGAGCAGTACTTC | CASSEIPVPYEQYF | NA | TRBJ2-7 | NA | TRBV6-1
TGCGCCAGCAGCGACGACAGGGCAAATAACGAGCAGTACTTC | CASSDDRANNEQYF | TRBD1 | TRBJ2-7 | NA | TRBV5-1
TGTGCCAGCAGCGGTGTCGGAGGGCGAGAGACCCAGTACTTC | CASSGVGGRETQYF | NA | TRBJ2-5 | NA | TRBV6-5
TGCGCCAGCAGCTTAGAGGGTTCCTCTGGAAACACCATATATTTT | CASSLEGSSGNTIYF | NA | TRBJ1-3 | NA | TRBV5-1
TGTGCCACCACTCTATTTGGGACAGGAAACTATGGCTACACCTTC | CATTLFGTGNYGYTF | TRBD1 | TRBJ1-2 | NA | TRBV6-5
TGTGCCAGCAGCGTAGCTTTGGGGCGGGGCCAAAGCAAAGATACGCAGTATTTT | CASSVALGRGQSKDTQYF | NA | TRBJ2-3 | NA | TRBV9
TGTGCCAGCTCCGCGACAGGGAGGGACTATGGCTACACCTTC | CASSATGRDYGYTF | TRBD1 | TRBJ1-2 | NA | TRBV18
TGTGCCAGCAGCGTGGGTAGCAATCAGCCCCAGCATTTT | CASSVGSNQPQHF | NA | TRBJ1-5 | NA | TRBV9
TGTGCCAGCAGCTTTGTGGATCCTGGAAACACCATATATTTT | CASSFVDPGNTIYF | NA | TRBJ1-3 | NA | TRBV5-6
TGTGCCAGCAGTCAGAGGACAGTCGTACATAATTCACCCCTCCACTTT | CASSQRTVVHNSPLHF | NA | TRBJ1-6 | NA | TRBV6-6
TGTGCCAGCAGCTTGTGGGCAGGGGCTCGAGGTTCACCCCTCCACTTT | CASSLWAGARGSPLHF | NA | TRBJ1-6 | once | TRBV5-5
TGTGCCAGCAGCCAAGAACTCGGGGGCGATGGGTACAATGAGCAGTTCTTC | CASSQELGGDGYNEQFF | NA | TRBJ2-1 | NA | TRBV4-2
TGCAGCGTTCCCGGACCCACAGATACGCAGTATTTT | CSVPGPTDTQYF | NA | TRBJ2-3 | NA | TRBV29-1
TGTGCCAGCAGCACAAACAGGTTGGAAGAGACCCAGTACTTC | CASSTNRLEETQYF | NA | TRBJ2-5 | NA | TRBV11-2
TGTGCCAGCAGCTTGGCGGTACACGAGCAGTACTTC | CASSLAVHEQYF | NA | TRBJ2-7 | NA | TRBV5-6
TGTGCCAGCAGTGTGTCAGCGGGGGGCCCCACAGATACGCAGTATTTT | CASSVSAGGPTDTQYF | TRBD2 | TRBJ2-3 | NA | TRBV6-4
TGTGCCAGCAGTGACCCGGGACTAGCGGGGGGGCTCACCGGGGAGCTGTTTTTT | CASSDPGLAGGLTGELFF | TRBD2 | TRBJ2-2 | NA | TRBV6-1
TGTGCCCTTCGGGTGGCCGGGGAGCTGTTTTTT | CALRVAGELFF | NA | TRBJ2-2 | NA | TRBV19
TGTGCCAGCAGCTCCGGGGGACAGGGGACCGGGGAGCTGTTTTTT | CASSSGGQGTGELFF | TRBD1 | TRBJ2-2 | once | TRBV13
TGTGCCAGCAGCTTAAACCCCCCTATCATCACCCTCCACTTT | CASSLNPPIITLHF | NA | TRBJ1-6 | few | TRBV11-2
TGTGCCAGCAGCTCCCTGGGGGGCTCCTACGAGCAGTACTTC | CASSSLGGSYEQYF | NA | TRBJ2-7 | NA | TRBV7-8
TGTGCCAGCAGTGAGGGTAGCTCTAGCTCCTACGAGCAGTACTTC | CASSEGSSSSYEQYF | NA | TRBJ2-7 | NA | TRBV2
TGTGCCAGCCAAGGGAGCGGGGGGGCAGATACGCAGTATTTT | CASQGSGGADTQYF | TRBD2 | TRBJ2-3 | NA | TRBV4-2
TGTGCCAGTAGTAAACCGGGACAGGAATCCTACGAGCAGTACTTC | CASSKPGQESYEQYF | TRBD1 | TRBJ2-7 | NA | TRBV19
TGCGCCAGCAGAACAGCCACCACAGATACGCAGTATTTT | CASRTATTDTQYF | NA | TRBJ2-3 | NA | TRBV5-1
TGTGCCAGCTCACCCCGGCGGACCTACGAGCAGTACTTC | CASSPRRTYEQYF | NA | TRBJ2-7 | NA | TRBV18
TGTGCCAGCAGCGAACAGGGCCCCAACTATGGCTACACCTTC | CASSEQGPNYGYTF | NA | TRBJ1-2 | once | TRBV2
TGCGCCAGCAGCCCCCGTCCGACTTTTAAAGAGACCCAGTACTTC | CASSPRPTFKETQYF | NA | TRBJ2-5 | NA | TRBV4-1
TGTGCCAGCAGCCACGGGGGGGGCGGCAAGTCCTACGAGCAGTACTTC | CASSHGGGGKSYEQYF | TRBD2 | TRBJ2-7 | NA | TRBV6-4
TGTGCCAGCAGCGACGGGAGGGGTGTGGGTTCACCCCTCCACTTT | CASSDGRGVGSPLHF | NA | TRBJ1-6 | NA | TRBV13
TGTGCCAGCAGCTTGGGAGGGGTCACTAATGAAAAACTGTTTTTT | CASSLGGVTNEKLFF | NA | TRBJ1-4 | once | TRBV7-3
TGCGCCAGCAGCTCCCCTCCCCTGAACACTGAAGCTTTCTTT | CASSSPPLNTEAFF | NA | TRBJ1-1 | NA | TRBV5-1
TGTGCCAGCGGGGACAGGGTAGGGAGCTACGAGCAGTACTTC | CASGDRVGSYEQYF | TRBD1 | TRBJ2-7 | NA | TRBV6-1
TGTGCCAGCAGCTTTGGGACACACTCGACCTACGAGCAGTACTTC | CASSFGTHSTYEQYF | NA | TRBJ2-7 | NA | TRBV5-5
TGTGCCAGCAGCTTGGATGCGGGGGCCGGAAACACCATATATTTT | CASSLDAGAGNTIYF | NA | TRBJ1-3 | NA | TRBV5-5
TGTGCCAGCAGCAAAGAGACTAGCGGCCTCTACGAGCAGTACTTC | CASSKETSGLYEQYF | NA | TRBJ2-7 | NA | TRBV21-1
TGTGCCAGCAGCCCTAGCGGGAACACCGGGGAGCTGTTTTTT | CASSPSGNTGELFF | TRBD2 | TRBJ2-2 | NA | TRBV9
TGTGCCAGCAGTGGAGCGGTCCCGGGACAGGGGAGCGGCTACACCTTC | CASSGAVPGQGSGYTF | TRBD1 | TRBJ1-2 | NA | TRBV6-1
TGTGCCAGCAGTCATCCGGGACAGGGAAAACTGTTTTTT | CASSHPGQGKLFF | TRBD1 | TRBJ1-4 | NA | TRBV6-1
TGTGCCAGCAGTTACTCGGGGGGGCCAACCTACGAGCAGTACTTC | CASSYSGGPTYEQYF | NA | TRBJ2-7 | NA | TRBV6-5
TGTGCCAGCAGCTTGGACAAGTCTCGTTCCGAGCAGTACTTC | CASSLDKSRSEQYF | NA | TRBJ2-7 | NA | TRBV5-4
TGTGCCAGCAGCTTAGGGTATGAGCAGTTCTTC | CASSLGYEQFF | NA | TRBJ2-1 | NA | TRBV11-2